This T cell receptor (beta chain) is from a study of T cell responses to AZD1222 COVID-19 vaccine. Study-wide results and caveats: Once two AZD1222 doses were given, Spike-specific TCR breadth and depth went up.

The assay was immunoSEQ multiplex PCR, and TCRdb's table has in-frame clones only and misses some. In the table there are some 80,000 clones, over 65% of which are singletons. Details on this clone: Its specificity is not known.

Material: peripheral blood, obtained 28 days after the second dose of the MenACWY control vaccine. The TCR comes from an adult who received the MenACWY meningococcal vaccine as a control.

The DNA for the CDR3 is TGTGCCAGTAGTATATGGGCGTCCCCCCCCGTAGGGGTAAATAGCACTGAAGCTTTCTTT. Protein: CASSIWASPPVGVNSTEAFF. The rearrangement links TRBV19 to TRBJ1-1; tentative D call: TRBD1 (5 bases). This CDR3 has 20 residues. V was clipped by 2 bases and J by 4 bases, with 29 bases between them. From germline, CDR1 is LNHDA and CDR2 SQIVND (reference sequence).